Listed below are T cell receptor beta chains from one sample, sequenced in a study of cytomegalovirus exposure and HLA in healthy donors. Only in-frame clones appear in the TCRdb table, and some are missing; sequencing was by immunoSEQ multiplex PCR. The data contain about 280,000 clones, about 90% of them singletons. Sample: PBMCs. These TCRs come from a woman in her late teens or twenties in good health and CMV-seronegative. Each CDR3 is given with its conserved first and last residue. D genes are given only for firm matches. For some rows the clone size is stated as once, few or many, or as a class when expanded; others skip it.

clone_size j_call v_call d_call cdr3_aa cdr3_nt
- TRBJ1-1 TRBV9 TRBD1 CASSVEGTAPGTEAFF TGTGCCAGCAGCGTAGAAGGGACAGCCCCTGGGACTGAAGCTTTCTTT
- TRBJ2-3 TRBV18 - CASFPARGRNTDTQYF TGTGCCAGCTTTCCCGCCAGGGGACGAAACACAGATACGCAGTATTTT
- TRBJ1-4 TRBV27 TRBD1 CASSSQGAGEEKLFF TGTGCCAGCAGTTCCCAGGGGGCGGGAGAGGAAAAACTGTTTTTT
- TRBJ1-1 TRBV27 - CASSLWDGGNTEAFF TGTGCCAGCAGTTTATGGGACGGGGGGAACACTGAAGCTTTCTTT
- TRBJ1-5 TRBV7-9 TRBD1 CSSSRTGMSNQPQHF TGTTCCAGCAGCCGGACAGGGATGAGCAATCAGCCCCAGCATTTT
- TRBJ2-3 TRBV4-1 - CASGGGRPDTQYF TGCGCCAGCGGGGGGGGCCGGCCAGATACGCAGTATTTT
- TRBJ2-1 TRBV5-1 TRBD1 CASSSDRAVYNEQFF TGCGCCAGCAGTTCAGACAGGGCGGTATACAATGAGCAGTTCTTC
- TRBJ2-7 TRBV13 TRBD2 CASSLKRGSLYPYEQYF TGTGCCAGCAGCTTAAAGCGGGGGTCCCTATACCCCTACGAGCAGTACTTC
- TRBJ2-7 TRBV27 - CASATTGNSYEQYF TGTGCCAGCGCTACTACCGGGAACTCCTACGAGCAGTACTTC
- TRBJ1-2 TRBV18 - CASSPPAGWGGYTF TGTGCCAGCTCACCACCCGCGGGCTGGGGTGGCTACACCTTC
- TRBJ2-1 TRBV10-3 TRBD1 CAISESRGPDEQFF TGTGCCATCAGTGAGTCGAGGGGGCCTGATGAGCAGTTCTTC
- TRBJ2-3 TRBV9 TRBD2 CASSVGEWPGLAADTQYF TGTGCCAGCAGCGTAGGGGAGTGGCCGGGACTAGCAGCAGATACGCAGTATTTT
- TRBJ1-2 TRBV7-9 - CSSSPGLSKNGYTF TGTTCCAGCAGCCCAGGGTTATCCAAGAATGGCTACACCTTC
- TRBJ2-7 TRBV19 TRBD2 CASSPSGGRFDEQYF TGTGCCAGCTCACCGTCGGGGGGGCGATTCGACGAGCAGTACTTC
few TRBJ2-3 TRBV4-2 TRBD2 CASSQAQRGGTDTQYF TGTGCCAGCAGCCAAGCCCAGCGGGGGGGCACAGATACGCAGTATTTT
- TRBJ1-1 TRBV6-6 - CASSVTGSNTEAFF TGTGCCAGCAGTGTGACAGGTTCGAACACTGAAGCTTTCTTT
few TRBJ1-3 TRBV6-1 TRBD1 CASSEGAWDRVGNTIYF TGTGCCAGCAGTGAAGGGGCTTGGGACAGGGTCGGAAACACCATATATTTT
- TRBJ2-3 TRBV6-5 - CASSYGTSRGDTQYF TGTGCCAGCAGTTATGGGACATCAAGGGGGGATACGCAGTATTTT
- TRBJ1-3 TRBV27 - CASSPGTRADSGNTIYF TGTGCCAGCAGTCCCGGGACACGCGCTGACTCTGGAAACACCATATATTTT
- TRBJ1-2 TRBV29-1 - CSVAQGSNYGYTF TGCAGCGTTGCTCAGGGATCTAACTATGGCTACACCTTC
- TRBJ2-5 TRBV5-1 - CASSLDAVETQYF TGCGCCAGCAGCTTGGATGCGGTAGAGACCCAGTACTTC
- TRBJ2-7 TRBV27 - CASEGSSYEQYF TGTGCCAGCGAGGGAAGCTCCTACGAGCAGTACTTC
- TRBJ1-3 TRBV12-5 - CASGLRAVHTLSGNTIYF TGTGCTAGTGGTTTACGCGCGGTACATACTCTCTCTGGAAACACCATATATTTT
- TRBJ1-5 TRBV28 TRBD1 CASSSSGGKQPQHF TGTGCCAGCAGTTCTTCAGGGGGAAAGCAGCCCCAGCATTTT
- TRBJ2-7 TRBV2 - CASFRTALSYEQYF TGTGCCAGCTTTAGGACAGCTCTGTCCTACGAGCAGTACTTC
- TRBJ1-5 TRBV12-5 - CASGHDLYRTGPLTNQPQHF TGTGCTAGTGGCCATGATTTGTATAGGACTGGACCACTAACTAATCAGCCCCAGCATTTT
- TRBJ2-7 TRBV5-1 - CASSYTLGGNEQYF TGCGCCAGCAGCTACACCCTAGGAGGCAACGAGCAGTACTTC
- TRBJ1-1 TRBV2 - CASSGDRNTEAFF TGTGCCAGCAGTGGAGACAGGAACACTGAAGCTTTCTTT
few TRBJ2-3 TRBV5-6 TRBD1 CASSPDRGRRDTQYF TGTGCCAGCAGCCCGGACAGGGGGCGAAGAGATACGCAGTATTTT
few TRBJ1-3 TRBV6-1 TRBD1 CASSANRGSSGNTIYF TGTGCCAGCAGTGCGAACAGGGGTAGCTCTGGAAACACCATATATTTT
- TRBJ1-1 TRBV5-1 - CASSLRERGPNTEAFF TGCGCCAGCAGCTTGAGGGAAAGGGGCCCGAACACTGAAGCTTTCTTT
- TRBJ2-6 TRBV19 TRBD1 CASSRGQTSGANVLTF TGTGCCAGTAGTAGGGGACAGACCTCTGGGGCCAACGTCCTGACTTTC
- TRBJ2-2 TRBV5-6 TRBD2 CASTSRRLAGKSTGELFF TGTGCCAGCACCTCACGGCGACTAGCGGGGAAAAGCACCGGGGAGCTGTTTTTT
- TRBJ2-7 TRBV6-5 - CASSYSRGTYEQYF TGTGCCAGCAGTTACTCTAGGGGGACCTACGAGCAGTACTTC
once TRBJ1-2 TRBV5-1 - CASSLESPNYGYTF TGCGCCAGCAGCTTGGAGAGCCCTAACTATGGCTACACCTTC
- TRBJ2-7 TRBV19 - CASSRRPYEQYF TGTGCCAGTAGCAGGCGACCCTACGAGCAGTACTTC
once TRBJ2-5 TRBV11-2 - CASSLGDTVLYF TGTGCCAGCAGCTTAGGGGACACAGTTCTGTACTTC
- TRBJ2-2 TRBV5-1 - CASQPAGGTGELFF TGCGCCAGCCAACCCGCCGGGGGCACCGGGGAGCTGTTTTTT
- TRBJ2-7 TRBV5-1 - CASSLAPTYEQYF TGCGCCAGCAGCTTGGCCCCAACCTACGAGCAGTACTTC
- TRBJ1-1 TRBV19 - CASSSPYLEAFF TGTGCCAGTAGTAGCCCCTATCTCGAAGCTTTCTTT
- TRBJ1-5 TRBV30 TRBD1 CAWDREGNQPQHF TGTGCCTGGGACAGGGAAGGCAATCAGCCCCAGCATTTT
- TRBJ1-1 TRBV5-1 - CASSLRGARVNTEAFF TGCGCCAGCAGCTTGCGGGGGGCGAGAGTGAACACTGAAGCTTTCTTT